The 10 T cell receptor beta chains presented below share a single source sample, sequenced in a study of blood T cells in healthy people across ages. A sample-barcoded 5' primer and a J-beta primer mix were used in a second PCR of roughly 7 to 11 cycles. One entry per CDR3 protein, called by TCRdb with MiXCR from the 5' RACE reads. The profile shows about 1.5 million distinct CDR3 sequences, 40% to 50% of them singletons. The sequenced material came from blood. The origin of the receptors is a woman under 30 in good health.

This clonotype occurred a few times. The chain couples TRBV5-1 to TRBJ1-1; TRBD1 agrees at 9 bases. Germline lookup yields CDR1 SGHRS and CDR2 YFSETQ. The J segment lost 2 bases and the V segment lost 4 bases, leaving 9 bases of the junction unmatched. This CDR3 region has 16 residues. CDR3 amino acids: CASSPARQGVNTEAFF. The CDR3 DNA reads TGCGCCAGCAGCCCGGCCAGACAGGGGGTCAACACTGAAGCTTTCTTT.

V usage is TRBV4-1 and J usage is TRBJ2-6; TRBD1 matches at 10 bases. The CDR3 contains 20 residues. The germline gives CDR1 MGHRA, CDR2 YSYEKL. The trim removed 2 bases at V and 2 bases at J, leaving 12 bases unmatched. The CDR3 sequence is CASSQKAMGQGIAGANVLTF. The CDR3 DNA follows: TGCGCCAGCAGCCAAAAAGCCATGGGACAGGGGATTGCTGGGGCCAACGTCCTGACTTTC.

This rearrangement joins TRBV30 to TRBJ2-7, with 9 bases identical to TRBD1. The CDR3 consists of 17 residues. Germline-derived CDR1 and CDR2 are GTSNPN and SVGIG (reference sequence). The V segment lost 8 bases and the J segment 2 bases; nucleotides outside the gene matches: 19. CDR3: CAGSRGQGMRNTYEQYF. The DNA of the CDR3 is TGTGCCGGTTCCCGGGGACAGGGAATGCGGAACACCTACGAGCAGTACTTC.

The chain joins TRBV11-2 to TRBJ1-1; D not resolved. Trimming took off 5 bases at V and 10 bases at J, with 20 bases between the two ends. In germline, CDR1 is SGHAT, CDR2 FQNNGV. This CDR3 is built from 14 residues. The CDR3 sequence: CASSPPAAGKGAFF. The DNA for the CDR3 is TGTGCCAGCAGCCCTCCCGCTGCGGGTAAAGGAGCTTTCTTT.

This clonotype occurred many times. The genes are TRBV3-1 and TRBJ2-3; no firm D call. CDR3 length: 13 residues. Germline CDR1 is LGHDT and CDR2 is YNNKEL (reference sequence). V was shortened by 1 base and J by 6 bases, with 8 bases between the two germline ends. The chain's CDR3 is CASSQALGDTQYF. Written as DNA, the CDR3 is TGTGCCAGCAGCCAAGCCCTCGGGGATACGCAGTATTTT.

V usage is TRBV10-3 and J usage is TRBJ1-1, with 11 positions matching TRBD1. The V gene's germline CDR1 is ENHRY and CDR2 SYGVKD. This CDR3 is built from 15 residues. J gave up 6 bases and V 0 bases, and 3 bases lay outside the gene matches. CDR3 coding DNA: TGTGCCATCAGTGAGTCTGGGACAGGGGGTGCTGAAGCTTTCTTT. It specifies CAISESGTGGAEAFF.

This clonotype was detected ten times or more. V usage is TRBV29-1 and J usage is TRBJ2-1; 8 nucleotides match TRBD2. The length of the CDR3 is 15 residues. The V segment lost 7 bases and the J segment 1 base; nucleotides outside the gene matches: 9. CDR1 and CDR2 from the germline V gene are SQVTM and ANQGSEA. The CDR3 spells CSADVAGLSYNEQFF. The CDR3 DNA follows: TGCAGCGCCGATGTAGCGGGATTGTCCTACAATGAGCAGTTCTTC.

V and J are TRBV18 and TRBJ2-4, with unresolved D. The end of the DNA aligns better with TRBJ2-7, so the J call may be wrong. The CDR3 spans 17 residues. The germline V gene has CDR1 KGHSH and CDR2 LQKENI. CDR3 sequence (DNA): TGTGCCAGCTCACCAAGTTCGGGCATAACCTCATCCTACGAGCAGTACTTC. Its translation: CASSPSSGITSSYEQYF.

This clonotype was seen a few times. The gene calls are TRBV4-1 and TRBJ2-7; D gene unclear. Germline V CDR1 and CDR2: MGHRA, YSYEKL. This CDR3 is 15 amino acids long. Trimming left V 2 bases short and J 2 bases short, with 13 bases between. The CDR3 is CASSQKSAQTYEQYF. The CDR3, as DNA: TGCGCCAGCAGCCAAAAATCGGCCCAAACCTACGAGCAGTACTTC.

In its sample, this clonotype was seen a few times. The chain employs TRBV4-1 and TRBJ2-3; D possibly matches TRBD1 or TRBD2 (6 bases each). Deletions cut 1 base from V and 3 bases from J, with 17 bases between. Germline assignment: CDR1 MGHRA and CDR2 YSYEKL. The CDR3 spans 17 residues. The CDR3 here is CASSQGTRGGPTDTQYF. The DNA for the CDR3 is TGCGCCAGCAGCCAAGGAACCCGTGGGGGGCCGACAGATACGCAGTATTTT.